A single sample gave rise to the 24 T cell receptor beta chains below, sequenced in a study of blood T cell repertoires in COVID-19. Assay: immunoSEQ multiplex PCR; the TCRdb copy retains only in-frame clones and omits some. The sample yields 110,000 or so clones, about 83% seen once. Material for sequencing was peripheral blood. Receptors originate from a man aged 60-69 years with acute or convalescent COVID-19.

The J gene is TRBJ2-7, the V gene TRBV6-5, with TRBD2 matching over 10 bases. The trim removed 2 bases at V and 8 bases at J, leaving 6 bases unmatched. Germline V gene lookup returns CDR1 MNHEY and CDR2 SVGAGI. The CDR3 length is 14 residues. The CDR3 DNA reads TGTGCCAGCAGTTACGGAGCGGGAGGGCCTCAGCAGTACTTC. Translated, it gives CASSYGAGGPQQYF.

This CDR3 reads CASSQEILFEQFF. In nucleotides, the CDR3 is TGTGCCAGCAGCCAAGAAATTTTATTTGAGCAGTTCTTC. The chain employs TRBV4-2 and TRBJ2-1; D is ambiguous. The CDR3 extends over 13 amino acids. From germline, CDR1 is LGHNA and CDR2 YNFKEQ. Trimming took 0 bases from V and 9 from J, leaving 9 bases between them.

This clone was detected only once. This chain links TRBV29-1 with TRBJ1-1; 12 bases match TRBD1. V gave up 7 bases and J gave up 3 bases; unmatched junction bases: 9. Germline V CDR1 and CDR2: SQVTM, ANQGSEA. This CDR3 region has 15 residues. The CDR3: CSAHGTGGLDTEAFF. In DNA form, the CDR3 reads TGCAGCGCGCACGGGACAGGGGGCTTGGACACTGAAGCTTTCTTT.

The chain links TRBV28 to TRBJ2-7, with 10 bases matching TRBD2. The length of the CDR3 is 15 residues. Germline V CDR1 and CDR2: MDHEN, SYDVKM. V lost 5 bases, J lost 4 bases, and 8 bases stayed unmatched. The CDR3 protein is CASSLSGRTPYEQYF. In DNA form, the CDR3 reads TGTGCCAGCAGTCTTAGCGGGAGGACTCCGTACGAGCAGTACTTC.

The chain combines TRBV19 with TRBJ2-4; 8 bases map to TRBD1. Germline-derived CDR1 and CDR2 are LNHDA and SQIVND (reference sequence). V trimming: 3 bases; J trimming: 3 bases; junction bases outside the gene matches: 4. The CDR3 is 15 residues long. The CDR3 region is CASSIDRGVKNIQYF. CDR3 DNA sequence: TGTGCCAGTAGTATTGACAGGGGTGTCAAAAACATTCAGTACTTC.

The chain carries TRBV28 and TRBJ2-5; TRBD1 agrees at 7 bases. CDR3 length equals 14 residues. CDR1 is MDHEN, CDR2 SYDVKM, per germline. J lost 3 bases, V lost 6 bases, and 7 bases had no gene match. The CDR3 here is CASRPQGREETQYF. CDR3 in DNA: TGTGCCAGCAGACCACAGGGGCGGGAAGAGACCCAGTACTTC.

The chain combines TRBV27 with TRBJ2-7, with TRBD1 matching 7 bases. The CDR3 covers 16 residues. CDR1 is MNHEY, CDR2 SMNVEV, per germline (reference sequence). J was trimmed by 1 base and V by 5 bases; bases with no gene match: 11. The CDR3 DNA reads as TGTGCCAGCAGTCCAATGGGGACAGCACTATCCTACGAGCAGTACTTC. It encodes CASSPMGTALSYEQYF.

The rearrangement uses TRBV7-7 and TRBJ2-1; maybe TRBD1 (6 bases). V gave up 2 bases and J gave up 7 bases, with 15 bases separating them. The V gene's germline CDR1 is SSHAT and CDR2 FNYEAQ (reference sequence). There are 15 residues in the CDR3. CDR3: CASSLSRDNRNEQFF. Written as DNA, the CDR3 is TGTGCCAGCAGCTTAAGCAGGGACAATAGGAATGAGCAGTTCTTC.

V is TRBV7-2 and J is TRBJ2-1; 8 positions agree with TRBD1. The CDR3 runs to 16 residues. The V gene's germline CDR1 is SGHTA and CDR2 FQGNSA. Trimming at V came to 4 bases and at J to 2 bases, leaving 7 bases not matched to a gene. The CDR3 sequence is CASSYPQGVTYNEQFF. The CDR3 DNA reads as TGTGCCAGCAGCTATCCACAGGGGGTAACCTACAATGAGCAGTTCTTC.

The rearrangement links TRBV7-2 to TRBJ2-1, with 12 bases lining up with TRBD2. The CDR3 spans 16 residues. Trimming at V came to 3 bases and at J to 9 bases, leaving 9 bases not matched to a gene. Germline values: CDR1 SGHTA, CDR2 FQGNSA. Here the CDR3 reads CASSLSPLAGGGEQFF. The CDR3, as DNA: TGTGCCAGCAGCTTGAGTCCCCTAGCGGGGGGGGGTGAGCAGTTCTTC.

This chain joins TRBV2 and TRBJ2-5; D ambiguous. Looked up from germline, CDR1 is SNHLY and CDR2 is FYNNEI. Deletions cut 7 bases from V and 5 bases from J, with 14 bases between. The CDR3 consists of 13 residues. The CDR3 bases are TGTGCCAGCAAACTGGCGGCGGTCGAGACCCAGTACTTC. Its protein product is CASKLAAVETQYF.

The chain is built from TRBV14 and TRBJ1-2; no firm D call. CDR3 length: 14 amino acids. Germline assignment: CDR1 SGHDN and CDR2 FVKESK. Trimming left V 0 bases short and J 8 bases short, with 13 bases between. This CDR3 reads CASSQDSQSVGYTF. The CDR3 DNA sequence: TGTGCCAGCAGCCAAGACTCTCAATCGGTCGGCTACACCTTC. Complete variable domain (other parts from reference TRBV14 and TRBJ1-2): EAGVTQFPSHSVIEKGQTVTLRCDPISGHDNLYWYRRVMGKEIKFLLHFVKESKQDESGMPNNRFLAERTGGTYSTLKVQPAELEDSGVYFCASSQDSQSVGYTFGSGTRLTVV.

The chain links TRBV5-1 to TRBJ2-3, with D uncertain. This CDR3 spans 15 amino acids. Germline V CDR1 and CDR2: SGHRS, YFSETQ. Trimming shortened V by 0 bases and J by 0 bases, and 8 bases separated the two germline ends. The CDR3 DNA sequence: TGCGCCAGCAGCTTGGGTCAGGCCAGCACAGATACGCAGTATTTT. Protein: CASSLGQASTDTQYF.

The J gene is TRBJ1-4, the V gene TRBV29-1, with 7 bases lining up with TRBD1. The V and J ends lost 6 bases and 8 bases, in that order; junction bases with no gene match: 6. The CDR3 contains 12 residues. The V gene's germline CDR1 is SQVTM and CDR2 ANQGSEA. CDR3 nucleotides: TGCAGCGTAACAGGGGAAGGAGAAAAACTGTTTTTT. It codes for CSVTGEGEKLFF.

CDR3 residues: CAWSLSSKGGEQFF. The CDR3 DNA reads TGTGCCTGGAGTTTGAGCTCCAAGGGAGGTGAGCAGTTCTTC. The V and J genes are TRBV30 and TRBJ2-1, with a tentative D call TRBD2 (6 bases). Deletions cut 2 bases from V and 9 bases from J, with 17 bases between. This CDR3 comprises 14 residues. Per germline, CDR1 GTSNPN and CDR2 SVGIG (reference sequence).

The chain joins TRBV5-6 to TRBJ1-2, with D possibly being TRBD1 (5 bases). CDR3 length equals 15 residues. CDR1 and CDR2 (germline): SGHDT, YYEEEE. V lost 2 bases and J 5 bases, leaving 16 bases between the germline ends. CDR3 residues: CASSFKSRVGYGYTF. In DNA, the CDR3 is TGTGCCAGCAGCTTCAAATCCAGGGTAGGGTATGGCTACACCTTC.

The chain joins TRBV5-6 to TRBJ1-5; a weak D match, TRBD1 (5 bases). From germline, CDR1 is SGHDT and CDR2 YYEEEE. Trimming stripped 1 base from V and 9 bases from J, with 17 bases between. The CDR3 is 15 amino acids. CDR3 region: CASSLTLGRVRPQHF. The CDR3 nucleotides are TGTGCCAGCAGCTTGACACTTGGCAGGGTGCGGCCCCAGCATTTT.

A single count supports this clone. The chain is built from TRBV28 and TRBJ2-7; TRBD2 agrees at 14 bases. Trimming removed 1 base from V and 2 bases from J; junction bases left unmatched: 1. CDR1 and CDR2 from the germline V gene are MDHEN and SYDVKM. This CDR3 has 16 residues. The DNA of the CDR3 is TGTGCCAGCAGTTTATTGGGACTAGCGGGAGCCTACGAGCAGTACTTC. Amino acids: CASSLLGLAGAYEQYF.

This clone came up a few times. The chain links TRBV6-5 to TRBJ1-5; TRBD1 matches at 8 bases. CDR1 and CDR2 from the germline V gene are MNHEY and SVGAGI. The CDR3 runs to 15 residues. V lost 6 bases to trimming and J lost 0 bases; unmatched junction nucleotides: 4. CDR3 residues: CASSQGAVSNQPQHF. The CDR3 region has the DNA TGTGCCAGCAGCCAGGGGGCAGTTAGCAATCAGCCCCAGCATTTT.

The rearrangement links TRBV11-1 to TRBJ2-3; 10 bases align to TRBD1. Germline CDR1 and CDR2: SGHAT and FQDESV (reference sequence). The CDR3 is 16 amino acids. V shed 4 bases and J 5 bases; nucleotides not matched to a gene: 9. The CDR3 loop reads CASSSPVTGGVDTQYF. CDR3 DNA: TGTGCCAGCAGCTCCCCCGTGACAGGGGGCGTAGATACGCAGTATTTT.

CDR3 protein: CASTDGNIQYF. CDR3 coding DNA: TGCGCCAGCACCGACGGGAACATTCAGTACTTC. The rearrangement joins TRBV5-1 to TRBJ2-4; no clear D. This CDR3 is 11 amino acids long. Trimming stripped 6 bases from V and 7 bases from J, with 8 bases between. CDR1 SGHRS and CDR2 YFSETQ come from the germline V gene.

The chain uses TRBV25-1 and TRBJ2-7, with D possibly TRBD2 on 5 matching bases. This CDR3 has 13 amino acids. Germline V gene lookup returns CDR1 MGHDK and CDR2 SYGVNS. V dropped 5 bases and J dropped 5 bases, with 13 bases sitting between them. CDR3 bases: TGTGCCAGCAGTCTTATGGGAGCGGACGAGCAGTACTTC. It is translated as CASSLMGADEQYF.

This chain links TRBV5-4 with TRBJ2-1; 12 bases align to TRBD2. The CDR3 runs 16 residues. Germline CDR1 and CDR2: SGHNT and YYREEE (reference sequence). The J segment lost 7 bases and the V segment lost 0 bases, leaving 5 bases of the junction unmatched. CDR3 sequence (DNA): TGTGCCAGCAGCTTGGCTCCTAGCGGGAGGGGGAATGAGCAGTTCTTC. The encoded protein is CASSLAPSGRGNEQFF. The complete variable domain, with remaining parts taken from reference TRBV5-4 and TRBJ2-1, reads ETGVTQSPTHLIKTRGQQVTLRCSSQSGHNTVSWYQQALGQGPQFIFQYYREEENGRGNFPPRFSGLQFPNYSSELNVNALELDDSALYLCASSLAPSGRGNEQFFGPGTRLTVL.

The chain carries TRBV18 and TRBJ2-5, with D maybe TRBD2 (6 bases). CDR1 is KGHSH and CDR2 is LQKENI in the germline V gene. V was cut by 3 bases and J by 2 bases, with 7 bases left in between. The CDR3 consists of 13 residues. The CDR3 DNA sequence: TGTGCCAGCTCACCTGGACTACAAGAGACCCAGTACTTC. Translating gives CASSPGLQETQYF.